This T cell receptor beta chain originates from a study of T cell responses to AZD1222 COVID-19 vaccine. From germline, CDR1 is SGHRS and CDR2 YFSETQ. This CDR3 has 14 residues. Between the trimmed V and J ends, which lost 0 bases and 6 bases, there was a span of 13 bases. Clones were sequenced by immunoSEQ multiplex PCR, and TCRdb holds only the in-frame ones, with some missing. The sample lists about 60,000 clones, over 65% occurring once. This clone was observed once. V usage is TRBV5-1 and J usage is TRBJ2-7, with D tentatively TRBD2 (5 bases). The sequence was obtained from an adult who received the AZD1222 COVID-19 vaccine. The sample consisted of peripheral blood, taken 28 days after the second AZD1222 dose. CDR3 coding DNA: TGCGCCAGCAGCTTGGGGTTGGGAGTGGGCGAGCAGTACTTC. It encodes CASSLGLGVGEQYF.